The rows below give T cell receptor beta chains drawn from one sample of a study of T cell clonotyping in hematopoietic cell transplantation. TCRdb's copy holds only in-frame clones and misses some; the assay was immunoSEQ multiplex PCR. The repertoire holds about 3,500 clones, with 79% as singletons. Sequences were derived from peripheral blood mononuclear cells, sampled at the time of graft-versus-host disease after allogeneic stem cell transplant. The receptors come from a female patient between 50 and 59 years old who had an allogeneic stem cell transplant from an unrelated donor, so the T cells may come from the graft donor. Some clones in this sample may be carry-over from other donors' samples. CDR3s include the opening cysteine and the closing phenylalanine or tryptophan. D genes are given only for firm matches. The size of a clone is reported for some rows only, either as once, few or many, or as a class for expanded clones.

TRBD1	few	TRBV5-6	16	TRBJ1-2	CASSSLQTGVVRGYTF	TGTGCCAGCAGCTCCCTCCAGACAGGGGTGGTGAGGGGCTACACCTTC
TRBD2	few	TRBV10-2	18	TRBJ2-5	CASRPFSGTSDYQETQYF	TGCGCCAGCCGCCCTTTTTCGGGGACTAGCGACTACCAAGAGACCCAGTACTTC
NA	NA	TRBV7-6	15	TRBJ2-5	CASSLEAGSFETQYF	TGTGCCAGCAGCTTAGAGGCAGGGTCTTTTGAGACCCAGTACTTC
NA	NA	TRBV27	12	TRBJ2-7	CASSTSSYEQYF	TGTGCCAGCTCGACATCGTCCTACGAGCAGTACTTC
NA	NA	TRBV7-8	16	TRBJ2-3	CASSGISGYGTDTQYF	TGTGCCAGCAGCGGGATAAGCGGGTATGGCACAGATACGCAGTATTTT
NA	NA	TRBV6-1	11	TRBJ2-7	CASGIYYEQYF	TGTGCCAGCGGAATTTACTACGAGCAGTACTTC
NA	NA	TRBV25-1	10	TRBJ2-5	CASGQETQYF	TGTGCCAGCGGCCAAGAGACCCAGTACTTC
NA	NA	TRBV6-1	14	TRBJ1-4	CASSEGATNEKLFF	TGTGCCAGCAGTGAGGGGGCCACTAATGAAAAACTGTTTTTT
TRBD1	NA	TRBV5-1	14	TRBJ1-1	CASSAGTGNTEAFF	TGCGCCAGCAGTGCCGGGACAGGGAACACTGAAGCTTTCTTT
NA	few	TRBV19	13	TRBJ1-1	CASSLQGWTEAFF	TGTGCCAGTAGTCTACAGGGATGGACTGAAGCTTTCTTT
NA	NA	TRBV28	16	TRBJ1-4	CASSSPWAGESEKLFF	TGTGCCAGCAGTTCGCCTTGGGCAGGGGAGTCGGAAAAACTGTTTTTT
NA	NA	TRBV4-1	15	TRBJ2-2	CASSQDSELDGELFF	TGCGCCAGCAGCCAAGACTCAGAGTTGGACGGGGAGCTGTTTTTT
TRBD1	NA	TRBV19	15	TRBJ1-5	CASSLRDRVGQPQHF	TGTGCCAGTAGTCTGAGAGACAGGGTAGGTCAGCCCCAGCATTTT
TRBD1	few	TRBV9	15	TRBJ1-1	CASSVLGQGNTEAFF	TGTGCCAGCAGCGTATTAGGACAGGGAAACACTGAAGCTTTCTTT
TRBD1	NA	TRBV6-4	14	TRBJ1-2	CASSPGGVIYGYTF	TGTGCCAGCAGTCCAGGGGGGGTTATCTATGGCTACACCTTC
NA	few	TRBV28	14	TRBJ2-2	CASRWGAGTGELFF	TGTGCCAGCAGGTGGGGGGCAGGGACCGGGGAGCTGTTTTTT
NA	few	TRBV6-6	13	TRBJ1-1	CATNSGGNTEAFF	TGTGCCACCAACAGCGGAGGGAACACTGAAGCTTTCTTT
TRBD1	NA	TRBV14	17	TRBJ2-7	CASSQESFGTGVYEQYF	TGTGCCAGCAGCCAAGAATCTTTTGGGACAGGGGTCTACGAGCAGTACTTC
NA	NA	TRBV20-1	11	TRBJ1-4	CSARVGPKLFF	TGCAGTGCTAGAGTGGGGCCAAAACTGTTTTTT
NA	NA	TRBV2	11	TRBJ2-7	CASSPLQEQYF	TGTGCCAGCAGTCCTTTACAGGAGCAGTACTTC
NA	NA	TRBV5-6	15	TRBJ1-1	CASSLISLDNTEAFF	TGTGCCAGCAGCTTGATAAGTCTGGATAACACTGAAGCTTTCTTT
NA	NA	TRBV20-1	11	TRBJ1-2	CSARGGYGYTF	TGCAGTGCTAGAGGCGGATATGGCTACACCTTC
TRBD1	NA	TRBV5-4	13	TRBJ1-2	CASSLDRNYGYTF	TGTGCCAGCAGCCTGGACAGGAACTATGGCTACACCTTC
TRBD1	NA	TRBV5-1	13	TRBJ2-7	CASRRQGAYEQYF	TGCGCCAGCAGGAGACAGGGAGCCTACGAGCAGTACTTC
TRBD2	NA	TRBV5-1	15	TRBJ2-7	CASSRGSSGGYEQYF	TGCGCCAGCAGCCGGGGGTCCTCGGGGGGCTACGAGCAGTACTTC
NA	NA	TRBV15	15	TRBJ1-1	CATSRAGTLVREAFF	TGTGCCACCAGCAGAGCCGGGACCCTTGTTCGGGAAGCTTTCTTT
TRBD1	few	TRBV4-1	16	TRBJ1-2	CASSQEGGTGFDGYTF	TGCGCCAGCAGCCAAGAAGGTGGGACAGGGTTTGACGGCTACACCTTC
NA	few	TRBV6-5	15	TRBJ1-2	CASSSRQTANYGYTF	TGTGCCAGCAGTTCTCGACAGACGGCTAACTATGGCTACACCTTC
NA	NA	TRBV4-1	14	TRBJ2-5	CASSQERVGETQYF	TGCGCCAGCAGCCAAGAAAGGGTTGGGGAGACCCAGTACTTC
NA	NA	TRBV6-1	14	TRBJ2-3	CASKVFPGSDTQYF	TGTGCCAGCAAAGTCTTTCCAGGCTCAGATACGCAGTATTTT
NA	NA	TRBV7-2	13	TRBJ1-1	CASSLVRLSEAFF	TGTGCCAGCAGCTTAGTACGGCTGAGTGAAGCTTTCTTT
NA	NA	TRBV15	14	TRBJ2-3	CATSRVGGTDTQYF	TGTGCCACCAGCAGAGTTGGAGGGACAGATACGCAGTATTTT
NA	NA	TRBV30	14	TRBJ1-1	CAWSHGRALSEAFF	TGTGCCTGGAGCCACGGACGGGCTTTGTCTGAAGCTTTCTTT
NA	once	TRBV2	10	TRBJ2-1	CASSTSEQFF	TGTGCCAGCAGTACGAGTGAGCAGTTCTTC
NA	NA	TRBV4-1	14	TRBJ2-3	CASSGVQVTDTQYF	TGCGCCAGCAGCGGGGTGCAGGTCACAGATACGCAGTATTTT
NA	NA	TRBV19	14	TRBJ1-1	CASSGGGHFDRAFF	TGTGCCAGTTCCGGCGGGGGGCACTTTGACCGAGCTTTCTTT
NA	NA	TRBV4-1	16	TRBJ2-2	CASSRTSPRGAGELFF	TGCGCCAGCAGCCGCACTTCCCCGAGGGGGGCCGGGGAGCTGTTTTTT
NA	NA	TRBV6-6	13	TRBJ1-2	CASRRREDYGYTF	TGTGCCAGCAGACGAAGGGAGGACTATGGCTACACCTTC
NA	NA	TRBV7-2	11	TRBJ2-1	CASSALNEQFF	TGTGCCAGCAGTGCCCTGAATGAGCAGTTCTTC
NA	NA	TRBV7-9	11	TRBJ2-7	CASGSAREQYF	TGTGCCAGCGGTTCCGCCCGGGAGCAGTACTTC
NA	NA	TRBV11-3	13	TRBJ2-7	CASSLDRSDEQYF	TGTGCCAGCAGCTTAGATCGAAGCGACGAGCAGTACTTC
TRBD1	NA	TRBV2	14	TRBJ1-3	CASSTDRVGNTIYF	TGTGCCAGCAGCACGGACAGGGTTGGGAACACCATATATTTT
NA	NA	TRBV30	13	TRBJ1-5	CAWSGRSNQPQHF	TGTGCCTGGAGTGGCAGGAGCAATCAGCCCCAGCATTTT
NA	large	TRBV2	14	TRBJ1-2	CASRDPGDSYGYTF	TGTGCCAGCAGAGACCCAGGGGATTCCTATGGCTACACCTTC
TRBD1	NA	TRBV19	14	TRBJ2-7	CASSIGQGANEQYF	TGTGCCAGTAGTATTGGACAGGGGGCTAACGAGCAGTACTTC
NA	once	TRBV10-3	15	TRBJ2-3	CAISDGELFTDTQYF	TGTGCCATCAGTGATGGGGAACTTTTCACAGATACGCAGTATTTT
TRBD2	NA	TRBV7-6	15	TRBJ2-5	CASSLEAGGLETQYF	TGTGCCAGCAGCTTAGAAGCGGGGGGGCTTGAGACCCAGTACTTC
NA	NA	TRBV30	15	TRBJ1-5	CAWSGDRGIVQPQHF	TGTGCCTGGAGTGGGGACCGGGGTATTGTTCAGCCCCAGCATTTT